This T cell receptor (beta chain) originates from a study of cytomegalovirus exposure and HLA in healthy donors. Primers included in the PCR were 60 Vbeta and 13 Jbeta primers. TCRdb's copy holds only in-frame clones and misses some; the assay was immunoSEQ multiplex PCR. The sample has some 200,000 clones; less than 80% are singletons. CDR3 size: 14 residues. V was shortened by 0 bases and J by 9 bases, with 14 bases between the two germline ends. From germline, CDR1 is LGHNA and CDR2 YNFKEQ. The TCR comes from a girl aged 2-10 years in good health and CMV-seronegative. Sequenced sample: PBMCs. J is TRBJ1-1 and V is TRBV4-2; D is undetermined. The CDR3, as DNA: TGTGCCAGCAGCCAAGATTGGGCAGAACCGAAAGCTTTCTTT. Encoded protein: CASSQDWAEPKAFF.